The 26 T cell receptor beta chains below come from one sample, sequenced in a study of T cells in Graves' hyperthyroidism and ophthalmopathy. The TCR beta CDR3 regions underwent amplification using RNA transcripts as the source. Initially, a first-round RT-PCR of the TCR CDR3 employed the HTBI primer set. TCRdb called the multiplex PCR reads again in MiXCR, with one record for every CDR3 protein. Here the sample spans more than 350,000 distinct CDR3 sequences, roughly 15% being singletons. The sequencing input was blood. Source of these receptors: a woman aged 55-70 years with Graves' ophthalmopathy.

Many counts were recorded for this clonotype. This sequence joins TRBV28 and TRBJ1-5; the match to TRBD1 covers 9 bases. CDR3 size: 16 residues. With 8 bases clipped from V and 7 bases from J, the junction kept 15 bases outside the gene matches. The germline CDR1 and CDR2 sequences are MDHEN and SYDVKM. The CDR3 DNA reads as TGTGCCAGCTCAGCAACCTCGGGACAGGGAAGGCAGCCCCAGCATTTT. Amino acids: CASSATSGQGRQPQHF.

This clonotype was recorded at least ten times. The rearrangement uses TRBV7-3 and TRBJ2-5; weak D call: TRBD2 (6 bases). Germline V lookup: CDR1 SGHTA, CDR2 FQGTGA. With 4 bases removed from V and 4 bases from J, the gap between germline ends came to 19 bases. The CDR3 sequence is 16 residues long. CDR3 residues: CASSSTPGGAGETQYF. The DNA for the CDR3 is TGTGCCAGCAGCTCTACCCCCGGAGGGGCGGGAGAGACCCAGTACTTC.

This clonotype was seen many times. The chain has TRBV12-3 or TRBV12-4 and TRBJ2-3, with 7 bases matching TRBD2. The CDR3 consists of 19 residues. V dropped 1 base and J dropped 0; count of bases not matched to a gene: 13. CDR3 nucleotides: TGTGCCAGCAGTTTAGGGACAAGCGGGCTAGCGGTCAGCACAGATACGCAGTATTTT. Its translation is CASSLGTSGLAVSTDTQYF.

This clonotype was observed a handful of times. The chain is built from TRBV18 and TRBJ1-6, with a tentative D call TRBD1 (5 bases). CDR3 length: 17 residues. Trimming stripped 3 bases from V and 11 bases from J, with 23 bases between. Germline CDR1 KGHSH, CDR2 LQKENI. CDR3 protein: CASSPSGGGPEGTPLHF. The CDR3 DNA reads TGTGCCAGCTCACCCTCAGGCGGGGGACCGGAGGGAACACCCCTCCACTTT. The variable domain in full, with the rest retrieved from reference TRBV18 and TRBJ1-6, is NAGVMQNPRHLVRRRGQEARLRCSPMKGHSHVYWYRQLPEEGLKFMVYLQKENIIDESGMPKERFSAEFPKEGPSILRIQQVVRGDSAAYFCASSPSGGGPEGTPLHFGNGTRLTVT.

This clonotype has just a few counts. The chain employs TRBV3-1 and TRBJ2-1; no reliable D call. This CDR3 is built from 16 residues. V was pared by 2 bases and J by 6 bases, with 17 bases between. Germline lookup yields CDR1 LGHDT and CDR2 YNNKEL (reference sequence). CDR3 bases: TGTGCCAGCAGCCAATTCCGGCAGGTGTCACGCAATGAGCAGTTCTTC. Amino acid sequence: CASSQFRQVSRNEQFF.

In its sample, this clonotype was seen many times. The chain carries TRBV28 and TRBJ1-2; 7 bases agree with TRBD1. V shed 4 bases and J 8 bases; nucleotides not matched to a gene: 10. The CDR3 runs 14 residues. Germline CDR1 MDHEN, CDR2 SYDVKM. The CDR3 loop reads CASSSGQRVGGYTF. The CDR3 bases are TGTGCCAGCAGTTCGGGACAGCGTGTCGGAGGCTACACCTTC.

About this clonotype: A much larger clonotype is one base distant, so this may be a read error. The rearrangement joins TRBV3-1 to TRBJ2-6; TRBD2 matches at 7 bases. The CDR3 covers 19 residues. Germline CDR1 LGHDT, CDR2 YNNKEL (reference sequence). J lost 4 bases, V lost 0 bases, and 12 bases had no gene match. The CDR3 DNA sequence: TGTGCCAGCAGCCAAGATGGTGGTAGGACTAGATCCGGGGCCAACGTCCTGACTTTC. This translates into CASSQDGGRTRSGANVLTF.

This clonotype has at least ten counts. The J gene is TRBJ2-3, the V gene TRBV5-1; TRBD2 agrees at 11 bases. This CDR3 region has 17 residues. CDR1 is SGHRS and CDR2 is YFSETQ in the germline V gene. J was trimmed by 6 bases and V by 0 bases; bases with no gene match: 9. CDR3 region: CASSLVGTSGLEDTQYF. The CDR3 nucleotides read TGCGCCAGCAGCTTGGTCGGGACTAGCGGCCTCGAGGATACGCAGTATTTT.

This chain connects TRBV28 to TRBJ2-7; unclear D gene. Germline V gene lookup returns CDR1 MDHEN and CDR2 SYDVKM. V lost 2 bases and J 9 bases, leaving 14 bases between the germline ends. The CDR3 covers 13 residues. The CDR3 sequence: CASSLPQAVWQYF. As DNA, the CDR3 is TGTGCCAGCAGTTTACCCCAGGCGGTGTGGCAGTACTTC.

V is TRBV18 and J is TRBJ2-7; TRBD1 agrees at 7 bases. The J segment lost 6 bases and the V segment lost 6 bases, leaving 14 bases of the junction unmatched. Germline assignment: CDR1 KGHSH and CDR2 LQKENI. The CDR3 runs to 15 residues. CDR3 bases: TGTGCCAGCTCTTCGACGGGGCAGGGGGTGACCGAGCAGTACTTC. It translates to CASSSTGQGVTEQYF.

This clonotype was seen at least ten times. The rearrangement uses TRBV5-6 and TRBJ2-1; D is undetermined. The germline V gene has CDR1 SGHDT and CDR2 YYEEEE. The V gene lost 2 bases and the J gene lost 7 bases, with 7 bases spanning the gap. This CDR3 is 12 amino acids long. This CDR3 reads CASSFLQNEQFF. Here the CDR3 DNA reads TGTGCCAGCAGCTTCCTTCAGAATGAGCAGTTCTTC.

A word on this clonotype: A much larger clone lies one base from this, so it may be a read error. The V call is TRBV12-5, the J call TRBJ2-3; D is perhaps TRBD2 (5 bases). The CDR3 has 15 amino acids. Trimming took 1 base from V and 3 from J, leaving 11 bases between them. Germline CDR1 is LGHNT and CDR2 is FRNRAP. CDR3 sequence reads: CASGLGLFGTDTQYF. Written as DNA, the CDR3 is TGTGCTAGTGGTTTGGGACTATTCGGGACAGATACGCAGTATTTT.

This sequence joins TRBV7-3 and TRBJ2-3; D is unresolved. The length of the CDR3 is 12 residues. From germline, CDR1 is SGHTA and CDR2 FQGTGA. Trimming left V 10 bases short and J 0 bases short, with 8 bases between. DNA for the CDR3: TGTGCCACGACCCCCAGCACAGATACGCAGTATTTT. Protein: CATTPSTDTQYF.

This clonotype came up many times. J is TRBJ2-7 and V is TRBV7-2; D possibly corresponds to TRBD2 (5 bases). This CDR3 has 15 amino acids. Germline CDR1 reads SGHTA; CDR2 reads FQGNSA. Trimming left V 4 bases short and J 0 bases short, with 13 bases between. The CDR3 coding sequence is TGTGCCAGCAGCTCAACTAGTCTTGGCTCCTACGAGCAGTACTTC. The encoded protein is CASSSTSLGSYEQYF.

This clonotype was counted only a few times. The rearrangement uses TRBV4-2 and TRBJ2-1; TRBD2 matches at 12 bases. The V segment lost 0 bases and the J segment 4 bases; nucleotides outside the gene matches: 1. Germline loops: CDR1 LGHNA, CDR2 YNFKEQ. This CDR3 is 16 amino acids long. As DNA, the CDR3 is TGTGCCAGCAGCCAAGAAGGGACTAGCGGGTACAATGAGCAGTTCTTC. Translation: CASSQEGTSGYNEQFF.

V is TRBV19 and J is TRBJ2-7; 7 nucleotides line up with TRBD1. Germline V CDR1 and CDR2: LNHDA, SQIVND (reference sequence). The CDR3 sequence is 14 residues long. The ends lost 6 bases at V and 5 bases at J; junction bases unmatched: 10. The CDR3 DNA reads TGTGCCAGTAGCCGACAGGGAGACTTCGACGAGCAGTACTTC. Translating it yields CASSRQGDFDEQYF.

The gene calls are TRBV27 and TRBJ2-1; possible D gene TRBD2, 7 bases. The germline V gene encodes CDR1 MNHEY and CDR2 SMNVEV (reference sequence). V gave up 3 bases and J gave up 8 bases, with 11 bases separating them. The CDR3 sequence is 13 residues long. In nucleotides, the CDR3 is TGTGCCAGCAGTTTTGGGGGGGCGGATGAGCAGTTCTTC. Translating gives CASSFGGADEQFF.

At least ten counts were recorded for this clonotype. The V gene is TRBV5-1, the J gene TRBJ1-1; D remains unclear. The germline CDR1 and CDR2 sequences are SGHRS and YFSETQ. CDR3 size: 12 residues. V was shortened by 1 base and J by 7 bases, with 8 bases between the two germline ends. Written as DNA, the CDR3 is TGCGCCAGCAGCTTGAACAGCCTTGAAGCTTTCTTT. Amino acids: CASSLNSLEAFF. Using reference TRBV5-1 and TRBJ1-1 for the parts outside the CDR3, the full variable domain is KAGVTQTPRYLIKTRGQQVTLSCSPISGHRSVSWYQQTPGQGLQFLFEYFSETQRNKGNFPGRFSGRQFSNSRSEMNVSTLELGDSALYLCASSLNSLEAFFGQGTRLTVV.

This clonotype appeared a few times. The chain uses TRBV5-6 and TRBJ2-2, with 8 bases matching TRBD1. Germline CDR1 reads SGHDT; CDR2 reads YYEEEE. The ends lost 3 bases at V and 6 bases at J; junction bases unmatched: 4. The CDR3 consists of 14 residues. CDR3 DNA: TGTGCCAGCAGCTATGACAGGGGACCCGGGGAGCTGTTTTTT. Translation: CASSYDRGPGELFF. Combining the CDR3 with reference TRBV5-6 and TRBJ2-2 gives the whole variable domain DAGVTQSPTHLIKTRGQQVTLRCSPKSGHDTVSWYQQALGQGPQFIFQYYEEEERQRGNFPDRFSGHQFPNYSSELNVNALLLGDSALYLCASSYDRGPGELFFGEGSRLTVL.

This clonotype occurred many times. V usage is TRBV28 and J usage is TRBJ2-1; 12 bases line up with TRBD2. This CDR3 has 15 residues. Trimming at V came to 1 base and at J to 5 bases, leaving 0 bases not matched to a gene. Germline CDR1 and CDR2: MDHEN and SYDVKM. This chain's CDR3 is CASSLSSGRDNEQFF. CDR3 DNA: TGTGCCAGCAGTTTATCTAGCGGGAGGGACAATGAGCAGTTCTTC.

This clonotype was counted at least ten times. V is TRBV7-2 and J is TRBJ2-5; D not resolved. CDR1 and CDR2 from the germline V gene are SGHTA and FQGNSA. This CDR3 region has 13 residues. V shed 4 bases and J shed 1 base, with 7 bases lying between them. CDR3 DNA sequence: TGTGCCAGCAGCTCGACTCCCCAAGAGACCCAGTACTTC. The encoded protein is CASSSTPQETQYF.

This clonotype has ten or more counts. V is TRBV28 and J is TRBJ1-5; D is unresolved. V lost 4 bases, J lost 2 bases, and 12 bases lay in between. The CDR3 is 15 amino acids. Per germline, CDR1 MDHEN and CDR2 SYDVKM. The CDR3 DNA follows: TGTGCCAGCAGTTCCCCGGTTACGGGCAATCAGCCCCAGCATTTT. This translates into CASSSPVTGNQPQHF.

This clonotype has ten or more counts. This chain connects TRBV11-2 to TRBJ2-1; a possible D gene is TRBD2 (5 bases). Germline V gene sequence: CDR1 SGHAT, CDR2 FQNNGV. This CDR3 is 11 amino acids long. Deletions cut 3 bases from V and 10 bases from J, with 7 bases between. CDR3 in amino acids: CASSFLAEQFF. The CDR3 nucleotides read TGTGCCAGCAGCTTTTTAGCGGAGCAGTTCTTC.

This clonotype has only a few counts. This CDR3 reads CSASDPGTGKYQPQHF. In nucleotides, the CDR3 is TGCAGTGCTAGTGACCCCGGGACAGGGAAGTATCAGCCCCAGCATTTT. The chain couples TRBV20-1 to TRBJ1-5; 9 nucleotides align to TRBD1. The CDR3 totals 16 residues. The V and J ends lost 3 bases and 5 bases, in that order; junction bases with no gene match: 11. In germline, CDR1 is DFQATT, CDR2 SNEGSKA (reference sequence).

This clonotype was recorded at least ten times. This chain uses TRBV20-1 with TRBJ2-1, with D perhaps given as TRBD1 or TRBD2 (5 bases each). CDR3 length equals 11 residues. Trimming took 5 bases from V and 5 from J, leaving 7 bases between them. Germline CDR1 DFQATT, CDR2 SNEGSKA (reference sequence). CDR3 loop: CSAWGNNEQFF. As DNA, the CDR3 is TGCAGTGCTTGGGGGAACAATGAGCAGTTCTTC.

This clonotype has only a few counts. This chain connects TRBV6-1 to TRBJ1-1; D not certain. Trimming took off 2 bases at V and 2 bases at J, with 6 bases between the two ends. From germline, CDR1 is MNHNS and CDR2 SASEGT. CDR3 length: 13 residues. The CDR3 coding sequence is TGTGCCAGCAGTGAATGGACCAACACTGAAGCTTTCTTT. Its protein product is CASSEWTNTEAFF.